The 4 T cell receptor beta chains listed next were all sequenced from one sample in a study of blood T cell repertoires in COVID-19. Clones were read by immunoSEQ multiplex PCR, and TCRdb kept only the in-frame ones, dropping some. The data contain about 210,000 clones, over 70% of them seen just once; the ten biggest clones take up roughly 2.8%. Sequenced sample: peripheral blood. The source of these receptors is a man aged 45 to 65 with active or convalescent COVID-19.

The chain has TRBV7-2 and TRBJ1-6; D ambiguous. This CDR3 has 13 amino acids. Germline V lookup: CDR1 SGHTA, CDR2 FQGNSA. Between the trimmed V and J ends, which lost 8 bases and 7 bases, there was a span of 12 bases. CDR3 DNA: TGTGCCAGCTCCGGCCACGGGAATTCACCCCTCCACTTT. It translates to CASSGHGNSPLHF.

The CDR3 reads CASRPSGTVYGYTF. The CDR3 DNA reads as TGTGCCAGCAGACCTTCCGGGACAGTCTATGGCTACACCTTC. The chain recombines TRBV28 with TRBJ1-2; 7 bases fit TRBD1. The CDR3 spans 14 residues. Germline loops: CDR1 MDHEN, CDR2 SYDVKM. V gave up 6 bases and J gave up 4 bases; unmatched junction bases: 8.

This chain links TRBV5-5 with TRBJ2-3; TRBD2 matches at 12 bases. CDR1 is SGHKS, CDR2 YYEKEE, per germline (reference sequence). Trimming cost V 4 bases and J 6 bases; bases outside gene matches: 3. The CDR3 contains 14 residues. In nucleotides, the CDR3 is TGTGCCAGCAGCCTAGCGGGGGGGCCCGATACGCAGTATTTT. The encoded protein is CASSLAGGPDTQYF.

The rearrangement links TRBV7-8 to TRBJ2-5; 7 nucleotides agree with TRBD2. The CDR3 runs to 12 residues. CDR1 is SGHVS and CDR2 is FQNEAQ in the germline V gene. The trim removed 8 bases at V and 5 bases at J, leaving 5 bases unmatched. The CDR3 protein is CASQAGYETQYF. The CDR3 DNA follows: TGTGCCAGCCAAGCGGGATATGAGACCCAGTACTTC.